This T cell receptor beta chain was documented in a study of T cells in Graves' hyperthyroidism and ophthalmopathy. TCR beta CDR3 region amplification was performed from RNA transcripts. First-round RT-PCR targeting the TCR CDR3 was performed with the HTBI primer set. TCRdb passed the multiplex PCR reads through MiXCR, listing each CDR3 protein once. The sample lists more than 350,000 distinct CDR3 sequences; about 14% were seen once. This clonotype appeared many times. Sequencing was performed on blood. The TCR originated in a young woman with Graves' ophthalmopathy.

The CDR3 spells CASSYSRTGENQPQHF. CDR3 bases: TGTGCCAGCAGTTACTCGAGGACAGGGGAGAATCAGCCCCAGCATTTT. This chain links TRBV6-8 with TRBJ1-5; 9 bases line up with TRBD1. This CDR3 has 16 residues. CDR1 MNHGY and CDR2 SAAAGT come from the germline V gene. The trim removed 0 bases at V and 4 bases at J, leaving 4 bases unmatched.